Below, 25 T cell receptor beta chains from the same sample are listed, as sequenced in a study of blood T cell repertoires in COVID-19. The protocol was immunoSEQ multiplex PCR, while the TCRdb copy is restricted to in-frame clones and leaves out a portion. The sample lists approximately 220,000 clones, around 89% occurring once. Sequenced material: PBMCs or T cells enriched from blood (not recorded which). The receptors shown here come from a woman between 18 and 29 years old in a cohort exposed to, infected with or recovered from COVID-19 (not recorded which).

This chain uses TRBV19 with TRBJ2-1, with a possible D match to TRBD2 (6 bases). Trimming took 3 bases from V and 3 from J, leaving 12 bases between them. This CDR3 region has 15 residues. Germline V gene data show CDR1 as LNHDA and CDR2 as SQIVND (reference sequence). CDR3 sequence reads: CASSIGEEGYNEQFF. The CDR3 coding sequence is TGTGCCAGTAGTATTGGGGAGGAGGGCTACAATGAGCAGTTCTTC. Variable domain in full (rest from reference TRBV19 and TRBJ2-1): DGGITQSPKYLFRKEGQNVTLSCEQNLNHDAMYWYRQDPGQGLRLIYYSQIVNDFQKGDIAEGYSVSREKKESFPLTVTSAQKNPTAFYLCASSIGEEGYNEQFFGPGTRLTVL.

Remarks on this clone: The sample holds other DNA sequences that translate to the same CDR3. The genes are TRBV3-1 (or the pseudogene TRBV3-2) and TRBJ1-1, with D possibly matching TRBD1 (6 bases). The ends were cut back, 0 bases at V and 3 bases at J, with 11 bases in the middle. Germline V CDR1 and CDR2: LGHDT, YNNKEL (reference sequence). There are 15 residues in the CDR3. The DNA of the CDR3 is TGTGCCAGCAGCCAAGACGGGGGGGGCGACACTGAAGCTTTCTTT. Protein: CASSQDGGGDTEAFF.

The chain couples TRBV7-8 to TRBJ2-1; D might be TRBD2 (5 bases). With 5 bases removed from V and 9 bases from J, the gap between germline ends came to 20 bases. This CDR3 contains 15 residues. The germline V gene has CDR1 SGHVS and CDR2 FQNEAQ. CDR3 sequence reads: CASSEAGGSWGEQFF. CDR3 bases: TGTGCCAGCAGCGAAGCCGGAGGCTCCTGGGGTGAGCAGTTCTTC. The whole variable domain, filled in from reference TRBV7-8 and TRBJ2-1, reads GAGVSQSPRYKVAKRGQDVALRCDPISGHVSLFWYQQALGQGPEFLTYFQNEAQLDKSGLPSDRFFAERPEGSVSTLKIQRTQQEDSAVYLCASSEAGGSWGEQFFGPGTRLTVL.

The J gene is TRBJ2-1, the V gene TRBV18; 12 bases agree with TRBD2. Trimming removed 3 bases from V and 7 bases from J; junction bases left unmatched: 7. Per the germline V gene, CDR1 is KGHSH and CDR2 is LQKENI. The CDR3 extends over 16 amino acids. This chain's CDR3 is CASSPTRLAGVNEQFF. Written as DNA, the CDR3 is TGTGCCAGCTCACCGACGAGACTAGCGGGAGTGAATGAGCAGTTCTTC.

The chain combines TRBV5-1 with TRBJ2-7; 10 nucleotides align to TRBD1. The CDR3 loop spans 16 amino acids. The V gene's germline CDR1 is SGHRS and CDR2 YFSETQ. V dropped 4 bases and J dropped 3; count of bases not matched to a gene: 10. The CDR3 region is CASSDPTGTGVYEQYF. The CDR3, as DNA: TGCGCCAGCAGCGACCCAACCGGGACAGGGGTCTACGAGCAGTACTTC.

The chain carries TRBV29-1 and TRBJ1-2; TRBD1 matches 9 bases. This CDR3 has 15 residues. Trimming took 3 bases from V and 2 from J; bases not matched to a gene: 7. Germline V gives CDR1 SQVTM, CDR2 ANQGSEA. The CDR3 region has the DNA TGCAGCGTTGAGGGAACAGGGGGCCCAAACTATGGCTACACCTTC. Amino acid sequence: CSVEGTGGPNYGYTF.

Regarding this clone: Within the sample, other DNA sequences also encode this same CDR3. The CDR3 coding sequence is TGCGCCAGCAGCTTAGGGGAGAACACTGAAGCTTTCTTT. It encodes CASSLGENTEAFF. The rearrangement links TRBV5-1 to TRBJ1-1, with TRBD1 as a possible D gene (5 bases). The length of the CDR3 is 13 residues. Per germline, CDR1 SGHRS and CDR2 YFSETQ. V shed 2 bases and J shed 1 base, with 6 bases lying between them.

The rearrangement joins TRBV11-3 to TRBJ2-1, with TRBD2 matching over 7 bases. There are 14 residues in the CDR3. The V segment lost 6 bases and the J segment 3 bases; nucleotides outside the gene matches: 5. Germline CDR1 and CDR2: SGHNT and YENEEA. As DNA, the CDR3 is TGTGCCAGCAGTTGGGCTAGCGGCTACAATGAGCAGTTCTTC. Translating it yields CASSWASGYNEQFF.

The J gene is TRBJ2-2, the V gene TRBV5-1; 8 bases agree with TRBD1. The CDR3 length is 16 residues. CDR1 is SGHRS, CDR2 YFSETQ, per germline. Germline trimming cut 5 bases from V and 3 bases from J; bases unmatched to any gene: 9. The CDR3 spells CASSLINRGDTGELFF. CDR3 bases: TGCGCCAGCAGTTTAATAAACAGGGGGGACACCGGGGAGCTGTTTTTT.

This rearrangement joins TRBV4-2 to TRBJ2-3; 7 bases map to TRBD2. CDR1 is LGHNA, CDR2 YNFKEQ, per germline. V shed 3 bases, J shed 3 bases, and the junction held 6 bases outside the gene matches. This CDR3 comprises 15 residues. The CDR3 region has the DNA TGTGCCAGCAGCCACGCGGGGGAGAGGACAGATACGCAGTATTTT. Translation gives CASSHAGERTDTQYF.

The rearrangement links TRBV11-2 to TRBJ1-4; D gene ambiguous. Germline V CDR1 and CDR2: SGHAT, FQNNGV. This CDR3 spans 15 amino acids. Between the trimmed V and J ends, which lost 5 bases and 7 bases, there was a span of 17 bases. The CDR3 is CASSPSQGSAEKLFF. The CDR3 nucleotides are TGTGCCAGCAGCCCATCACAAGGGAGTGCTGAAAAACTGTTTTTT.

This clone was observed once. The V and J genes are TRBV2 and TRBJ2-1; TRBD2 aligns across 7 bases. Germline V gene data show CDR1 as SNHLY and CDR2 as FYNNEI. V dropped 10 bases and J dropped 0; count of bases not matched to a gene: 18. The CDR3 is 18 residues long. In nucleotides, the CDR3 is TGTGCCACCCTCCTGGAGGGGAGGGAATCGAGCTCCTACAATGAGCAGTTCTTC. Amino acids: CATLLEGRESSSYNEQFF.

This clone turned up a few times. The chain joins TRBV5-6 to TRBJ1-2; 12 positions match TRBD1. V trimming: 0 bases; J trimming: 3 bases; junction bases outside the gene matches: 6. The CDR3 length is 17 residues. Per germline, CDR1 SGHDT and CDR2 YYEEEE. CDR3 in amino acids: CASSLEGQGALYYGYTF. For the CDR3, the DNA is TGTGCCAGCAGCTTGGAGGGACAGGGGGCCCTATACTATGGCTACACCTTC.

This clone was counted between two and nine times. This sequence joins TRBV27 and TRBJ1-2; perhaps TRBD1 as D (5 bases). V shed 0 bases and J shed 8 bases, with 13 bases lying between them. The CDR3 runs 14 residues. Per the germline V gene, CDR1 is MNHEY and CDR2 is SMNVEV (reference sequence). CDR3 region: CASSLSGPRGGYTF. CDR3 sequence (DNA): TGTGCCAGCAGTTTATCAGGTCCCCGGGGGGGCTACACCTTC.

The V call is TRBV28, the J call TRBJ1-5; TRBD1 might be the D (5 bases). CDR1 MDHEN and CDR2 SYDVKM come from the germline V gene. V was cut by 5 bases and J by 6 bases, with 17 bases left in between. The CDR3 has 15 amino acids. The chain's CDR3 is CASSSQGRGGQPQHF. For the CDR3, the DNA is TGTGCCAGCAGTAGCCAGGGCCGGGGAGGTCAGCCCCAGCATTTT.

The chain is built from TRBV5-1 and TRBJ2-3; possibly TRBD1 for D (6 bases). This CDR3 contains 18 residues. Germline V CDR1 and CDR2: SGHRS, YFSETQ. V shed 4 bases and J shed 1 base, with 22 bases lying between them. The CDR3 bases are TGCGCCAGCAGCCCGGGAAACAACAGGGCCTGGGGCACAGATACGCAGTATTTT. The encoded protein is CASSPGNNRAWGTDTQYF.

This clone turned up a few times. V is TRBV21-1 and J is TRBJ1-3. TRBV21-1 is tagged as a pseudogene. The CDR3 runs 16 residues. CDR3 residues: CASSKDRVLFGNTIYF. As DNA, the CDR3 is TGTGCCAGCAGCAAAGATCGGGTCCTCTTTGGAAACACCATATATTTT.

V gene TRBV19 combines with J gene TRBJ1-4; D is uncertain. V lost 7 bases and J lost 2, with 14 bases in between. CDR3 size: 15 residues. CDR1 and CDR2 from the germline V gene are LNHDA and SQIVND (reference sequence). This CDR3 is CASTISGGTNEKLFF. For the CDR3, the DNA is TGTGCCAGTACCATCTCGGGCGGGACTAATGAAAAACTGTTTTTT. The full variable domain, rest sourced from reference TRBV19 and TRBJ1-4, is DGGITQSPKYLFRKEGQNVTLSCEQNLNHDAMYWYRQDPGQGLRLIYYSQIVNDFQKGDIAEGYSVSREKKESFPLTVTSAQKNPTAFYLCASTISGGTNEKLFFGSGTQLSVL.

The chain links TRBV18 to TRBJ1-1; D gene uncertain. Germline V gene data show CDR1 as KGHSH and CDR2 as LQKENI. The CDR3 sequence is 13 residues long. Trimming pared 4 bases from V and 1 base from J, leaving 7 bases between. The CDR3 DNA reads TGTGCCAGCTCACGACACCAGAACACTGAAGCTTTCTTT. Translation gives CASSRHQNTEAFF.

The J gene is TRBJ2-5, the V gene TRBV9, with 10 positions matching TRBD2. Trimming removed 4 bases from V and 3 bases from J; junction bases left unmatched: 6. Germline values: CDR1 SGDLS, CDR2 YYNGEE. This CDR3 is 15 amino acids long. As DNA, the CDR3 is TGTGCCAGCAGCCCCTATGGACTAGCGGAAGAGACCCAGTACTTC. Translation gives CASSPYGLAEETQYF.

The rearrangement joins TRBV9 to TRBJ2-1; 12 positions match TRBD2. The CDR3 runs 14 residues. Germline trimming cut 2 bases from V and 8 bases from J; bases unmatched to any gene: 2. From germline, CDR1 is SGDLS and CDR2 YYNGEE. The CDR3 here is CASSVRLAGDEQFF. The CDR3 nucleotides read TGTGCCAGCAGCGTTAGACTAGCGGGAGATGAGCAGTTCTTC.

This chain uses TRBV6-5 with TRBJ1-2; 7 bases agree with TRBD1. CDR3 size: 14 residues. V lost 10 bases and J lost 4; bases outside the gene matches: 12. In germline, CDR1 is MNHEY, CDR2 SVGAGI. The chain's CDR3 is CATSTGMDAYGYTF. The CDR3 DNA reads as TGTGCCACCTCGACAGGGATGGACGCCTATGGCTACACCTTC.

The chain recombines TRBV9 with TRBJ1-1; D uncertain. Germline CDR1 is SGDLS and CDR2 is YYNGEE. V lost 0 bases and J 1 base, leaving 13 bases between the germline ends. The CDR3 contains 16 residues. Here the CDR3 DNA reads TGTGCCAGCAGCGTAGGGAATAAGGCGGAGAACACTGAAGCTTTCTTT. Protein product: CASSVGNKAENTEAFF.

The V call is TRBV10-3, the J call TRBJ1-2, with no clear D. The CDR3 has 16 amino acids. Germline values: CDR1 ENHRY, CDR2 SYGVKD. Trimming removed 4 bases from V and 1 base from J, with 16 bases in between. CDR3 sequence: CAISAGRSGNNYGYTF. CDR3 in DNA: TGTGCCATCAGTGCTGGAAGGAGCGGAAATAACTATGGCTACACCTTC.

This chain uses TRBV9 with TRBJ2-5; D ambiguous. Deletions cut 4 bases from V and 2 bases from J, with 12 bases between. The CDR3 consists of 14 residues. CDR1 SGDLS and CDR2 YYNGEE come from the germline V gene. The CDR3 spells CASSLYDSQETQYF. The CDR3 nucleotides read TGTGCCAGCAGCCTCTACGACTCTCAAGAGACCCAGTACTTC.